A single sample is the source of the 16 T cell receptor beta chains below, sequenced in a study of cytotoxic CD8 clonotypes in ibrutinib-treated CLL. Assay: immunoSEQ multiplex PCR; the TCRdb copy retains only in-frame clones and omits some. The sample shows around 70,000 clones, around nine tenths of them seen only once. This material consisted of PBMCs, taken after 12 months of ibrutinib treatment. These receptors were collected from a human donor with chronic lymphocytic leukemia.

V gene TRBV5-1 combines with J gene TRBJ2-2; D uncertain. Deletions cut 3 bases from V and 2 bases from J, with 14 bases between. Germline CDR1 is SGHRS and CDR2 is YFSETQ. CDR3 size: 16 residues. The CDR3 is CASSSLTISNTGELFF. Here the CDR3 DNA reads TGCGCCAGCAGCTCCCTGACAATCTCTAACACCGGGGAGCTGTTTTTT.

The gene calls are TRBV5-4 and TRBJ2-1; 7 bases agree with TRBD2. Losses at the gene ends were 0 bases for V and 6 bases for J; bases not matched to a gene: 0. This CDR3 comprises 13 residues. Germline CDR1 reads SGHNT; CDR2 reads YYREEE (reference sequence). The CDR3 DNA reads TGTGCCAGCAGCTTGGCGGGGGGCAATGAGCAGTTCTTC. It encodes CASSLAGGNEQFF.

The chain is built from TRBV7-9 and TRBJ2-7; TRBD2 agrees at 7 bases. CDR3 length equals 14 residues. V was clipped by 3 bases and J by 0 bases; unmatched bases: 2. Germline V CDR1 and CDR2: SEHNR, FQNEAQ (reference sequence). The chain's CDR3 is CASSFGGSSYEQYF. The CDR3 DNA reads TGTGCCAGCAGCTTCGGCGGGAGCTCCTACGAGCAGTACTTC. Full variable domain (rest looked up from reference TRBV7-9 and TRBJ2-7): DTGVSQNPRHKITKRGQNVTFRCDPISEHNRLYWYRQTLGQGPEFLTYFQNEAQLEKSRLLSDRFSAERPKGSFSTLEIQRTEQGDSAMYLCASSFGGSSYEQYFGPGTRLTVT.

The chain employs TRBV28 and TRBJ2-7; 7 nucleotides match TRBD2. The V gene's germline CDR1 is MDHEN and CDR2 SYDVKM. Trimming at V came to 6 bases and at J to 3 bases, leaving 5 bases not matched to a gene. The CDR3 extends over 13 amino acids. CDR3 region: CASRLTSRYEQYF. As DNA, the CDR3 is TGTGCCAGCAGACTGACTAGCCGCTACGAGCAGTACTTC.

The CDR3 nucleotides read TGTGCCAGCAGCTTTTACGGGAGGGTTGGTAGCACAGATACGCAGTATTTT. Amino acid sequence: CASSFYGRVGSTDTQYF. The chain joins TRBV7-9 to TRBJ2-3, with 8 bases matching TRBD2. Germline CDR1 SEHNR, CDR2 FQNEAQ (reference sequence). The CDR3 has 17 residues. Trimming cost V 3 bases and J 0 bases; bases outside gene matches: 8.

The chain employs TRBV29-1 and TRBJ2-7, with a tentative D call TRBD1 (5 bases). CDR3 length: 11 amino acids. Trimming pared 6 bases from V and 3 bases from J, leaving 9 bases between. CDR1 and CDR2 (germline): SQVTM, ANQGSEA. The CDR3 DNA follows: TGCAGCGTATCACAGGACTACGAGCAGTACTTC. It codes for CSVSQDYEQYF.

The rearrangement links TRBV30 to TRBJ2-7; 13 bases align to TRBD2. The CDR3 consists of 14 residues. V was pared by 8 bases and J by 3 bases, with 7 bases of the junction left unmatched. Germline CDR1 is GTSNPN and CDR2 is SVGIG (reference sequence). The CDR3 sequence is CAGTLAGGIYEQYF. The CDR3, as DNA: TGTGCCGGAACACTAGCGGGAGGGATCTACGAGCAGTACTTC.

This clone appeared a few times. The chain recombines TRBV9 with TRBJ2-6, with unresolved D. The V and J ends lost 3 bases and 0 bases respectively, with 19 bases between them. This CDR3 has 19 residues. Germline V gene lookup returns CDR1 SGDLS and CDR2 YYNGEE. The CDR3 spells CASSGNIGRPSSGANVLTF. CDR3 in DNA: TGTGCCAGCAGCGGCAATATTGGGCGGCCCAGCTCTGGGGCCAACGTCCTGACTTTC.

The chain combines TRBV7-8 with TRBJ2-5; no clear D. Germline CDR1 and CDR2: SGHVS and FQNEAQ. The CDR3 length is 13 residues. The ends were cut back, 5 bases at V and 5 bases at J, with 12 bases in the middle. The CDR3 region is CASSPDRVETQYF. For the CDR3, the DNA is TGTGCCAGCAGCCCAGACCGGGTGGAGACCCAGTACTTC.

V gene TRBV29-1 combines with J gene TRBJ1-2; no clear D. CDR3 length: 13 amino acids. Trimming stripped 4 bases from V and 3 bases from J, with 12 bases between. CDR1 and CDR2 (germline): SQVTM, ANQGSEA. The CDR3 sequence: CSVGVPRDYGYTF. The CDR3 DNA reads TGCAGCGTTGGGGTCCCGAGAGACTATGGCTACACCTTC. The whole variable domain, filled in from reference TRBV29-1 and TRBJ1-2, reads SAVISQKPSRDICQRGTSLTIQCQVDSQVTMMFWYRQQPGQSLTLIATANQGSEATYESGFVIDKFPISRPNLTFSTLTVSNMSPEDSSIYLCSVGVPRDYGYTFGSGTRLTVV.

The chain joins TRBV29-1 to TRBJ1-3; D might be TRBD1 (5 bases). The CDR3 runs 16 residues. Germline V gene data show CDR1 as SQVTM and CDR2 as ANQGSEA. V gave up 0 bases and J gave up 0 bases, with 12 bases separating them. CDR3 nucleotide sequence: TGCAGCGTTGAAGATCAGAGGCAGGGCTCTGGAAACACCATATATTTT. Amino acid sequence: CSVEDQRQGSGNTIYF.

A word on this clone: A junction boundary mismatches the germline segment, possibly from a read error. The V and J genes are TRBV7-7 and TRBJ2-5; D gene uncertain. The CDR3 has 14 residues. Looked up from germline, CDR1 is SSHAT and CDR2 is FNYEAQ (reference sequence). The CDR3 protein is CASSLVNSQETQYF. The CDR3 DNA reads TGTGCTAGCAGCTTAGTCAACAGCCAAGAGACCCAGTACTTC. The full variable domain, completed using reference TRBV7-7 and TRBJ2-5, is GAGVSQSPRYKVTKRGQDVTLRCDPISSHATLYWYQQALGQGPEFLTYFNYEAQPDKSGLPSDRFSAERPEGSISTLTIQRTEQRDSAMYRCASSLVNSQETQYFGPGTRLLVL.

J is TRBJ1-5 and V is TRBV28; D gene unclear. This CDR3 has 14 residues. Germline CDR1 is MDHEN and CDR2 is SYDVKM. Trimming stripped 1 base from V and 7 bases from J, with 11 bases between. CDR3 protein: CASSLLNGEQPQHF. For the CDR3, the DNA is TGTGCCAGCAGTTTATTAAACGGGGAGCAGCCCCAGCATTTT. Together with reference TRBV28 and TRBJ1-5, the CDR3 gives the full variable domain: DVKVTQSSRYLVKRTGEKVFLECVQDMDHENMFWYRQDPGLGLRLIYFSYDVKMKEKGDIPEGYSVSREKKERFSLILESASTNQTSMYLCASSLLNGEQPQHFGDGTRLSIL.

The rearrangement links TRBV28 to TRBJ2-7; 10 bases fit TRBD2. Germline CDR1 is MDHEN and CDR2 is SYDVKM. The length of the CDR3 is 17 residues. J lost 1 base, V lost 7 bases, and 13 bases had no gene match. CDR3 sequence reads: CASTPGGAGGLSYEQYF. CDR3 DNA: TGTGCCAGCACTCCAGGCGGAGCGGGAGGGTTGTCCTACGAGCAGTACTTC.

The rearrangement joins TRBV11-3 to TRBJ2-3; D is unresolved. CDR3 length: 13 residues. Germline lookup yields CDR1 SGHNT and CDR2 YENEEA. V was clipped by 1 base and J by 2 bases, with 4 bases between them. The CDR3 loop reads CASSLVLTDTQYF. DNA for the CDR3: TGTGCCAGCAGCTTAGTTCTCACAGATACGCAGTATTTT.

The chain employs TRBV11-3 and TRBJ1-2, with D tentatively TRBD1 (6 bases). The CDR3 spans 12 residues. V gave up 5 bases and J gave up 6 bases, with 10 bases separating them. CDR1 is SGHNT and CDR2 is YENEEA in the germline V gene. CDR3 DNA sequence: TGTGCCAGCAGCGCTAACAGGGATGGCTACACCTTC. Amino acids: CASSANRDGYTF.